This TCR beta chain was identified in a study of blood T cell repertoires in COVID-19. About the study: COVID-19 samples from acute and convalescent phases originated in the United States, Italy and Spain. T cells, B-cell-depleted T cells, or PBMCs supplied cDNA or gDNA.

This clone was picked up one time. As originally analysed: Counts of nucleated cells, estimated from reference gene primer amplification, were obtained. Measured with immunoSEQ multiplex PCR; TCRdb has only the in-frame clones, and not every one. V and J calls and clone size are as listed in that table; D and trimming were resolved from the DNA. The sample gives some 160,000 clones, 83% of which show up once; around 2% is in the top ten. The CDR3 length is 14 residues. V was clipped by 1 base and J by 4 bases; unmatched bases: 4. Germline CDR1 is SGHRS and CDR2 is YFSETQ. The sample taken for sequencing was peripheral blood. The TCR sequence derives from a woman at least 80 years old with acute or convalescent COVID-19. The J gene is TRBJ1-1, the V gene TRBV5-1, with 7 positions matching TRBD1. CDR3 sequence (DNA): TGCGCCAGCAGCTTGCAAGCAGGGGGCACTGAAGCTTTCTTT. It encodes CASSLQAGGTEAFF.